This T cell receptor (beta chain) is from a study of blood T cell repertoires in COVID-19. Study-wide background: Samples of COVID-19 (acute and convalescent) were obtained from the United States, Italy and Spain. T cells, B-cell-depleted T cells, or PBMCs provided the cDNA or gDNA that served as material.

Per the study methods: Amplification with reference gene primers provided the estimates of nucleated cell counts. The assay was immunoSEQ multiplex PCR, and TCRdb's table has in-frame clones only and misses some. V, J and clone size were drawn from that table, and D and trimming were deduced from the DNA. The profile shows around 130,000 clones, about 83% of them singletons. The sequence derives from a human donor in a cohort sampled during active COVID-19. Sequenced: peripheral blood.

This CDR3 reads CASKSEGVGNTEAFF. The CDR3 bases are TGCGCCAGCAAGAGTGAGGGGGTAGGGAACACTGAAGCTTTCTTT. V gene TRBV5-1 combines with J gene TRBJ1-1; D might be TRBD1 (6 bases). Germline-derived CDR1 and CDR2 are SGHRS and YFSETQ. The CDR3 loop spans 15 amino acids. V shed 6 bases and J shed 1 base, with 16 bases lying between them.